This TCR beta chain comes out of a study of cytomegalovirus exposure and HLA in healthy donors. Study-level results: Among immune exposure information, only CMV serostatus was available. CMV antigen specificity was confirmed in vitro for a few CMV-associated chains.

In the PCR, 60 Vbeta and 13 Jbeta primers were used. Sequenced by immunoSEQ multiplex PCR; TCRdb stores in-frame clones only, minus some. Of some 140,000 clones listed, around 75% are singletons. Concerning this clone: The antigen is undetermined.

The donors, nominally healthy at sampling, likely had unrecorded immune exposures. V was clipped by 1 base and J by 8 bases; unmatched bases: 8. There are 15 residues in the CDR3. In germline, CDR1 is SGHRS, CDR2 YFSETQ. This chain connects TRBV5-1 to TRBJ2-7, with 11 nucleotides matching TRBD2. Sequences were obtained from PBMCs. The sequence was collected from a man in his thirties or forties in good health and CMV-seronegative. CDR3 region: CASSLFTSGGFQQYF. DNA for the CDR3: TGCGCCAGCAGCTTGTTTACTAGCGGGGGTTTCCAGCAGTACTTC.